This T cell receptor beta chain is drawn from a study of radiotherapy plus CTLA-4 blockade in lung cancer. Clones were read by immunoSEQ multiplex PCR, and TCRdb kept only the in-frame ones, dropping some. The data show tens of thousands of clones, approximately 76% seen once. The CDR3 runs to 14 residues. CDR1 is SGHAT, CDR2 FQNNGV, per germline. The ends were cut back, 4 bases at V and 5 bases at J, with 14 bases in the middle. The TCR comes from a human donor with non-small cell lung cancer who had stable disease on radiotherapy plus ipilimumab. This sample comprised peripheral blood, obtained from a patient treated with radiotherapy plus ipilimumab. The chain combines TRBV11-2 with TRBJ1-2, with D perhaps TRBD1 (6 bases). CDR3 nucleotides: TGTGCCAGCAGCTCCCGGGACACCGCTTATGGCTACACCTTC. Translated, it gives CASSSRDTAYGYTF. Full variable domain (rest looked up from reference TRBV11-2 and TRBJ1-2): EAGVAQSPRYKIIEKRQSVAFWCNPISGHATLYWYQQILGQGPKLLIQFQNNGVVDDSQLPKDRFSAERLKGVDSTLKIQPAKLEDSAVYLCASSSRDTAYGYTFGSGTRLTVV.